In this sample, the clone carrying this T cell receptor beta chain turned up many times. The antigen remains unidentified. These data are taken from a study of neurological immune-mediated disorders. Time point given: longitudinal time-point 1 (baseline). PBMCs stored at -80 C, numbering 2 million, were the origin of the unsorted libraries. The cDNA was synthesized by means of template-switch 5'RACE, which was carried out with 10-nucleotide random UMIs. The authors obtained over 160 million TCR-beta sequences from 15-18 subjects per sequencing run. One entry per CDR3 protein results from TCRdb running MiXCR on the 5' RACE reads. Among 64,000 or so distinct CDR3 sequences listed, about a tenth were seen once. Germline CDR1 is SGHRS and CDR2 is YFSETQ. The CDR3 has 13 amino acids. V lost 5 bases and J lost 5, with 10 bases in between. Whole-study results and caveats: In HTLV-1-associated myelopathy, TCR clonal expansion was greatest, and in multiple sclerosis it was least, below healthy controls.

This TCR derives from a man between 25 and 39 years old in good health. Material for sequencing was PBMCs. The chain recombines TRBV5-1 with TRBJ2-2, with no clear D. Here the CDR3 DNA reads TGCGCCAGCAGATTCGACCCAACCGGGGAGCTGTTTTTT. Translating gives CASRFDPTGELFF.